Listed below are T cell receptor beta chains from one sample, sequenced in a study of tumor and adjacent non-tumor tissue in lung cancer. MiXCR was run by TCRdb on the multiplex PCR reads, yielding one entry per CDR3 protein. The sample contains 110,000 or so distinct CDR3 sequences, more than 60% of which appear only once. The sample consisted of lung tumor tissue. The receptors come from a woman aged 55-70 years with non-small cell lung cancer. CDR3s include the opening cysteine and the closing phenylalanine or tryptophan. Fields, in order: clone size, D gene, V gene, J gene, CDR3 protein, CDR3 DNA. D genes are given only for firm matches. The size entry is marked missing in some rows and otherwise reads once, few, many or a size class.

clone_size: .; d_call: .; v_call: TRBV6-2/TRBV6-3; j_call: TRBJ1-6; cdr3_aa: CISSYFRIENSPLHF; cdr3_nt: TGTATCAGCAGTTACTTTAGGATTGAAAATTCACCCCTCCACTTT
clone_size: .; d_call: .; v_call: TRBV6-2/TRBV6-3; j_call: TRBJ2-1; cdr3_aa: CASSYLARLTGHKKNEQFF; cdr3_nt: TGTGCCAGCAGTTACTTGGCGAGGCTAACGGGACATAAGAAAAATGAGCAGTTCTTC
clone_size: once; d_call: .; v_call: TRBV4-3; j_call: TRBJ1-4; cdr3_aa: CTSSHIPGSTNEKLFF; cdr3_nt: TGCACCAGCAGCCACATTCCAGGGTCTACTAATGAAAAACTGTTTTTT
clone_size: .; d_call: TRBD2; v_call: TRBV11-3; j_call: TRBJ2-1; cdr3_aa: CASNHLAGGAIEQFF; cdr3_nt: TGTGCCAGCAACCACTTAGCGGGGGGGGCCATTGAGCAGTTCTTC
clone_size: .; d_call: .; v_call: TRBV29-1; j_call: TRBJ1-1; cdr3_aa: CNVAREQRQNTEAFF; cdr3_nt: TGTAACGTTGCCAGGGAACAGAGACAGAACACTGAAGCTTTCTTT
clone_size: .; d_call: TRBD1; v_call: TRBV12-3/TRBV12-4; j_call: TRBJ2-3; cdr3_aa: CASSPIGTGATGTQYF; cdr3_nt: TGTGCCAGCAGTCCAATCGGGACAGGGGCGACAGGTACGCAGTATTTT
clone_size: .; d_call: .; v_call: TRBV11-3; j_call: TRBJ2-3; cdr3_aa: CASRKSQNVTQYF; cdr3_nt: TGTGCCAGCAGAAAGAGCCAAAATGTTACGCAGTATTTT
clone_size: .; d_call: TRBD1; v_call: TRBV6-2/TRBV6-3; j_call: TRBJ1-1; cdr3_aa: CASSRGQGRFTEAFF; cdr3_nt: TGTGCCAGCAGCCGGGGACAGGGAAGGTTCACTGAAGCCTTCTTT
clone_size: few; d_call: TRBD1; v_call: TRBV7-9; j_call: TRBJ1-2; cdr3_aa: CASSAGQGLYGYTF; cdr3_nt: TGTGCCAGCAGCGCGGGACAGGGCCTCTATGGCTACACCTTC
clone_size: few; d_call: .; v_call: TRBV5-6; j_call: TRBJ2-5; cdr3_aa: CASRFTGISGDTQYF; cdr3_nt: TGTGCCAGCAGGTTCACAGGGATCAGTGGCGATACCCAGTACTTC
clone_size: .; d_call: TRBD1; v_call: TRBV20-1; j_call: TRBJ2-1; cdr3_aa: CSAALGTGVNVQFF; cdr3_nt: TGCAGTGCCGCTTTGGGGACAGGCGTGAATGTGCAGTTTTTC
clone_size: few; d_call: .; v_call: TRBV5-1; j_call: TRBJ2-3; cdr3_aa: CASSWKKSTDTQYF; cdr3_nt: TGCGCCAGCAGCTGGAAAAAGAGCACAGATACGCAGTATTTT
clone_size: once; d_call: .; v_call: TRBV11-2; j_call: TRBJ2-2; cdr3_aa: CTRSPRRAEELFF; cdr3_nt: TGTACCAGGAGCCCTCGGAGGGCCGAGGAGCTGTTTTTT
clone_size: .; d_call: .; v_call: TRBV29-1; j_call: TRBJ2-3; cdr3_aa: CSVGPRTDTLYF; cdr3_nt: TGCAGCGTTGGACCGCGCACAGATACGCTGTATTTT
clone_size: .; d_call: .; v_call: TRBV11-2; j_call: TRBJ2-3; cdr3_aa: CANSLTDTQYF; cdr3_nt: TGTGCCAATAGCTTAACGGATACGCAATATTTT
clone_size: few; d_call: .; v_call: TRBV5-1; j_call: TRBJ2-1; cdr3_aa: CASGPRQACNEQFF; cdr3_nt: TGCGCCAGCGGCCCTAGACAGGCGTGCAATGAGCAGTTCTTC
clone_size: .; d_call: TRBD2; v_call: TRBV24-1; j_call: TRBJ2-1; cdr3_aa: CATSEHRLAGNEQFF; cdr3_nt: TGTGCCACCAGTGAGCACAGACTAGCGGGAAATGAGCAGTTCTTC
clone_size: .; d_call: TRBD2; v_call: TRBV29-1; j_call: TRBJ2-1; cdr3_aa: CSTVGSGVGCEQFF; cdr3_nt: TGCAGCACGGTGGGGAGCGGGGTGGGGTGCGAGCAGTTCTTC
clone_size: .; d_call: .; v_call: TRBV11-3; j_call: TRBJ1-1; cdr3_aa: CASSLESGRGTEAFF; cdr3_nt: TGTGCCAGCAGCTTAGAATCAGGGAGAGGTACTGAAGCTTTCTTT
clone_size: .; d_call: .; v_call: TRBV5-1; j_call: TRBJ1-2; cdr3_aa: CASSLNAYGYTF; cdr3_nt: TGCGCCAGTAGCTTGAACGCCTATGGCTACACCTTC
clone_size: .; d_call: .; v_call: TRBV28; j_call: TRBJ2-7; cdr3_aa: CAGSPTRGGTYEQYF; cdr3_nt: TGTGCCGGCAGCCCCACAAGGGGAGGCACCTACGAGCAGTACTTC
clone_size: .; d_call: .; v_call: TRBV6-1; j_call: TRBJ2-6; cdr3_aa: CAGSTVGSGANVLTF; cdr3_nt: TGTGCCGGCAGTACCGTGGGGTCTGGGGCCAACGTCCTGACTTTC
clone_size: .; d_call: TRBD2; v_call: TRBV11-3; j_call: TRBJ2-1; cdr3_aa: CVNSLESTSGSHNEQFF; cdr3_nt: TGTGTCAACAGCTTAGAGTCGACTAGCGGGAGCCACAATGAGCAATTCTTC
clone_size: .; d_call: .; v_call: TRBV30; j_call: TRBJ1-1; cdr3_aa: CAWSLGAEAFF; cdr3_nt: TGTGCCTGGAGTTTGGGAGCTGAAGCTTTCTTT
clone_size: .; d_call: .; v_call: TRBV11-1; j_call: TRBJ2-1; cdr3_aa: CASSLPVAPSSYIEQFF; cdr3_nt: TGTGCCAGCAGCTTACCGGTGGCCCCCAGCTCCTACATTGAGCAGTTCTTC
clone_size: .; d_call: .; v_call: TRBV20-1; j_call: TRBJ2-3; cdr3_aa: CSARGDTDTHYF; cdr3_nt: TGCAGTGCTAGAGGGGACACTGATACGCATTATTTT
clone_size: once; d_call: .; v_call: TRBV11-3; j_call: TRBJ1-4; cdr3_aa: CASKFDSRNATNEKLFF; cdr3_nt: TGTGCCAGCAAGTTTGACAGCCGAAATGCAACTAATGAAAAACTGTTTTTT
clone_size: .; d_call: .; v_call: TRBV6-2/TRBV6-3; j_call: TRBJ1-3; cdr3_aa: CASCYSGSGNTIYF; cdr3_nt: TGTGCCAGTTGTTACTCGGGTTCTGGAAACACCATATATTTT
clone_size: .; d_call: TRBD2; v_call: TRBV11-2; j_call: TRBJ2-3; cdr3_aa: CASTYGLAGGNTDTQYF; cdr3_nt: TGTGCCAGCACCTACGGGCTAGCGGGGGGTAACACAGATACGCAGTATTTT
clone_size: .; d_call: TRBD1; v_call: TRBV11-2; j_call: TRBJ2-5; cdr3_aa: CASSPGTEQETQYF; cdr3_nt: TGTGCCAGCAGCCCCGGGACAGAACAAGAGACCCAGTACTTC